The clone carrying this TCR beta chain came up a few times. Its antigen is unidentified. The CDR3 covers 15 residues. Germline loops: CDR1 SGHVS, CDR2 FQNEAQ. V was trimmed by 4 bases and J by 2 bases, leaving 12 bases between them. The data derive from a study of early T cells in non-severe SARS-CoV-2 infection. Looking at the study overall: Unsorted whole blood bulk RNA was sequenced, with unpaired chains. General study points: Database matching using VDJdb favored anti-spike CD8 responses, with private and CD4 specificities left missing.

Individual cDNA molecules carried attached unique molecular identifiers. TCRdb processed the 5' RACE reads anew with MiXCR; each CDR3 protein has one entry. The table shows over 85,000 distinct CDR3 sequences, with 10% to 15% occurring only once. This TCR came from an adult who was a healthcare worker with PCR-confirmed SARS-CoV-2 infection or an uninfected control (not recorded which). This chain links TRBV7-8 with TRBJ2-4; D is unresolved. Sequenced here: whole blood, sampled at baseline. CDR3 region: CASSSALGTKNIQYF. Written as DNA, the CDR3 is TGTGCCAGCAGCTCAGCCCTGGGGACCAAAAACATTCAGTACTTC.